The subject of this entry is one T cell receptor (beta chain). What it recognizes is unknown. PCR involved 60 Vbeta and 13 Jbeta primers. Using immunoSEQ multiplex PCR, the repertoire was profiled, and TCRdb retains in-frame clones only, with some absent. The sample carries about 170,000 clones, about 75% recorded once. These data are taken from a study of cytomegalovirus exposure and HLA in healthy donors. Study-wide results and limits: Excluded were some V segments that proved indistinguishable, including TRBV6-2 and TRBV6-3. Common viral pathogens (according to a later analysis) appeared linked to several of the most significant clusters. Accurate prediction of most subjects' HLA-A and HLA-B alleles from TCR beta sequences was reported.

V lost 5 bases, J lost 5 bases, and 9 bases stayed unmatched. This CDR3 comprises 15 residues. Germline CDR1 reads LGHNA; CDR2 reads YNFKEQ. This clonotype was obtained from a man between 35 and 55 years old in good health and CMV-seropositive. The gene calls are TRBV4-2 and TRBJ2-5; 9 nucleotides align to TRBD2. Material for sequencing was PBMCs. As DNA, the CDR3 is TGTGCCAGCAGCGAAGGGATTAGCGGGAGTGAGACCCAGTACTTC. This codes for CASSEGISGSETQYF.